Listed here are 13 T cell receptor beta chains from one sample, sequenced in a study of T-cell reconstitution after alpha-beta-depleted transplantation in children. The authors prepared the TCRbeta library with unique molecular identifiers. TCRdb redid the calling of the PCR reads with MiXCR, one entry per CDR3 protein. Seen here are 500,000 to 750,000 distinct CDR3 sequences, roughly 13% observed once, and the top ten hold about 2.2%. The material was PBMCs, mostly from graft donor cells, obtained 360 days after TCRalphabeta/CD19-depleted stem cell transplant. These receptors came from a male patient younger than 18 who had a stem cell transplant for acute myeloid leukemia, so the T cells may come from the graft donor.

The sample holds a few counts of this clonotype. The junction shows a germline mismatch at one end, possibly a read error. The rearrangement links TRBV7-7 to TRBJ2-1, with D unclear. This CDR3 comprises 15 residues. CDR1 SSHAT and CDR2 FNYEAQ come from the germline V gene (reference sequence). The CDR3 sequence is CASSQRPGPGNEQFF. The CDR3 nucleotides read TGTGCTAGCAGTCAACGACCCGGCCCGGGCAATGAGCAGTTCTTC. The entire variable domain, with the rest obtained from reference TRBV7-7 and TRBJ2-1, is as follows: GAGVSQSPRYKVTKRGQDVTLRCDPISSHATLYWYQQALGQGPEFLTYFNYEAQPDKSGLPSDRFSAERPEGSISTLTIQRTEQRDSAMYRCASSQRPGPGNEQFFGPGTRLTVL.

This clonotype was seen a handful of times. The chain's CDR3 is CASSDSNYNEQFF. In DNA, the CDR3 is TGTGCCAGCAGTGATTCGAACTACAATGAGCAGTTCTTC. This sequence joins TRBV25-1 and TRBJ2-1; D not certain. V was shortened by 3 bases and J by 3 bases, with 6 bases between the two germline ends. The CDR3 is made up of 13 amino acids. Germline V CDR1 and CDR2: MGHDK, SYGVNS.

The CDR3 DNA follows: TGCGCCAGCAGCTTGGTACTAAGTGGTACCTACGAGCAGTACTTC. Protein product: CASSLVLSGTYEQYF. The V and J genes are TRBV5-1 and TRBJ2-7; D is unresolved. Germline CDR1 SGHRS, CDR2 YFSETQ. The CDR3 extends over 15 amino acids. V gave up 0 bases and J gave up 2 bases, with 12 bases separating them.

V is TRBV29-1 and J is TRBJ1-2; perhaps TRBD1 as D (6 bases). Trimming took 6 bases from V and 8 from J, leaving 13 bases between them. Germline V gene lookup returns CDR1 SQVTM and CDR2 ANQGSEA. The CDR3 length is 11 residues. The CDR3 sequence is CSVRGREGYTF. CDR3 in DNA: TGCAGCGTGAGGGGGAGGGAGGGCTACACCTTC.

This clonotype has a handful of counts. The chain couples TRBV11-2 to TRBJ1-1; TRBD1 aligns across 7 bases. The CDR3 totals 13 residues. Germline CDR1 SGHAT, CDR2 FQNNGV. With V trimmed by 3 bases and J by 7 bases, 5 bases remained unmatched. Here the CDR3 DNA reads TGTGCCAGCAGCTTTCTCAGGGGGAGTGAAGCTTTCTTT. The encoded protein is CASSFLRGSEAFF.

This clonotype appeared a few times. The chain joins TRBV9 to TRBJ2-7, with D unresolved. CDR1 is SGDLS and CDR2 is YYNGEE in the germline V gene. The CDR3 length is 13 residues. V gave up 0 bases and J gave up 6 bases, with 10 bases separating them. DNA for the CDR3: TGTGCCAGCAGCGTAGCGGGTCGATCCGAGCAGTACTTC. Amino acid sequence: CASSVAGRSEQYF.

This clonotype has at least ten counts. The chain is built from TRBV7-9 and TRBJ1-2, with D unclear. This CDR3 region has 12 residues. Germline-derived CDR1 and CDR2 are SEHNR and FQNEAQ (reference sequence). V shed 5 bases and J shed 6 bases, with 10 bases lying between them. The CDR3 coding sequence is TGTGCCAGCAGCCCGGGTACCCATGGCTACACCTTC. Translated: CASSPGTHGYTF.

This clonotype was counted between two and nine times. CDR3 bases: TGCGCCAGCAGCGAACTAGCGGGAGGGTCAACTGAGCAGTTCTTC. Its translation is CASSELAGGSTEQFF. This chain links TRBV5-1 with TRBJ2-1, with 13 bases that match TRBD2. The CDR3 totals 15 residues. The germline V gene has CDR1 SGHRS and CDR2 YFSETQ. The V gene end was trimmed by 4 bases and the J gene end by 9 bases; junction bases not matched to a gene: 7.

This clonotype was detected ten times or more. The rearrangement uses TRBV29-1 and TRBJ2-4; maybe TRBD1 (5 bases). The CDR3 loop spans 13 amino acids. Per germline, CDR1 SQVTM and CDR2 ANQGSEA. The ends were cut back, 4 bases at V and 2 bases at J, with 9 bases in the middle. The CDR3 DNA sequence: TGCAGCGTTGGCCAGGGCACCAAAAACATTCAGTACTTC. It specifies CSVGQGTKNIQYF.

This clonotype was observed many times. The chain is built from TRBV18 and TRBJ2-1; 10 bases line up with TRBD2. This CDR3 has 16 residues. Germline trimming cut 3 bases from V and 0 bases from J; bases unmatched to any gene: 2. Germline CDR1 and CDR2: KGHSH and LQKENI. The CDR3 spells CASSPLAGGSYNEQFF. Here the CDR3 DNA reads TGTGCCAGCTCACCTTTAGCGGGAGGCTCCTACAATGAGCAGTTCTTC.

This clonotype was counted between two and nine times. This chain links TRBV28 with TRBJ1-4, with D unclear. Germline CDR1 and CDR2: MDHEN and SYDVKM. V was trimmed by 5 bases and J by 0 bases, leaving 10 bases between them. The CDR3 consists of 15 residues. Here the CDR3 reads CASSIRRATNEKLFF. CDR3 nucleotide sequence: TGTGCCAGCAGTATCAGGCGGGCAACTAATGAAAAACTGTTTTTT.

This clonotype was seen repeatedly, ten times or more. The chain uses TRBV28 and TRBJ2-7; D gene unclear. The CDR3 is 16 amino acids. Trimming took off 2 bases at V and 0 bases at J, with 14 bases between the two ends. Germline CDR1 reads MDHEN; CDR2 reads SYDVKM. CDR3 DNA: TGTGCCAGCAGTTTAGGAACAGCCTTACTCTCCTACGAGCAGTACTTC. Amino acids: CASSLGTALLSYEQYF.

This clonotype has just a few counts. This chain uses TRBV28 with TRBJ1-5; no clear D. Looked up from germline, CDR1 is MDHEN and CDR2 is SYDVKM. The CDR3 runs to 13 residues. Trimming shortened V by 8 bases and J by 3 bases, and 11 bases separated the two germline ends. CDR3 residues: CASHPGPNQPQHF. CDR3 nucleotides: TGTGCCAGCCATCCAGGACCCAATCAGCCCCAGCATTTT.